This T cell receptor (beta chain) was captured in a study of blood T cell repertoires in COVID-19. Germline CDR1 and CDR2: SGHNT and YENEEA. The junction had 10 bases not matched to a gene; V was cut back by 6 bases and J by 7 bases. The CDR3 has 17 amino acids. Some clones are missing from TCRdb's copy, which holds only in-frame ones; the method was immunoSEQ multiplex PCR. The sample records roughly 73,000 clones, roughly 90% being singletons. Sequencing was performed on peripheral blood. This receptor was taken from a man aged 70-80 years with active or convalescent COVID-19. The chain recombines TRBV11-3 with TRBJ2-1; TRBD2 agrees at 15 bases. The CDR3: CASSFGLAGGPSNEQFF. In DNA, the CDR3 is TGTGCCAGCAGTTTCGGACTAGCGGGAGGGCCCTCAAATGAGCAGTTCTTC.